This TCR beta chain was recovered during a study of blood T cell repertoires in COVID-19. V gave up 5 bases and J gave up 0 bases; unmatched junction bases: 4. Germline assignment: CDR1 SGHVS and CDR2 FNYEAQ. The CDR3 length is 15 residues. Repertoires were generated with immunoSEQ multiplex PCR, while TCRdb's copy carries only in-frame clones and drops some. The table has fewer than 400,000 clones, 90% to 95% seen once. This clonotype originated in a woman in her twenties or thirties who had been exposed to COVID-19. The chain is built from TRBV7-6 and TRBJ1-3, with TRBD1 matching over 7 bases. The sequenced material came from PBMCs or T cells enriched from blood (not recorded which). The CDR3 DNA sequence: TGTGCCAGCAGCCCGGGACAGTTCTCTGGAAACACCATATATTTT. Translated, it gives CASSPGQFSGNTIYF.